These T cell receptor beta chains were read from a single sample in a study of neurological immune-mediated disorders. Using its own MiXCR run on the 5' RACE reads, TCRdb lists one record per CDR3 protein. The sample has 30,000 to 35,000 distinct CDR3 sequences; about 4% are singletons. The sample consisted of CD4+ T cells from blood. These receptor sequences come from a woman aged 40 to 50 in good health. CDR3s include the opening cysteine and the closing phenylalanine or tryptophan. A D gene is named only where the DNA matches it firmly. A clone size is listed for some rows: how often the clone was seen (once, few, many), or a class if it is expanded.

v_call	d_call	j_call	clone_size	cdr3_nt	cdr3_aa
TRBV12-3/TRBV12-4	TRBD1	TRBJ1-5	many	TGTGCCAGCACCCCGGCCGGGACAGAAGATCAGCCCCAGCATTTT	CASTPAGTEDQPQHF
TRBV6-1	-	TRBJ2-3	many	TGTGCCAGCAGTGAAGGCTTTAGGGGGATATACGCAGATACGCAGTATTTT	CASSEGFRGIYADTQYF
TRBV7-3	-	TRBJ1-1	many	TGTGCCAGCAGTCAACTAGCCAACACTGAAGCTTTCTTT	CASSQLANTEAFF
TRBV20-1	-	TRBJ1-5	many	TGCAGTGCCGTTACAGGACAGTCCTTGCGACCCCAGCATTTT	CSAVTGQSLRPQHF
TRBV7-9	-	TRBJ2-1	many	TGTGCCAGCAGCTTAGCCGGCGCCTCCTACAATGAGCAGTTCTTC	CASSLAGASYNEQFF
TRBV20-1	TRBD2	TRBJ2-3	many	TGCAGTGCTAGAGGGAGCGGGAGGGGGGTCTTAACTAGCACAGATACGCAGTATTTT	CSARGSGRGVLTSTDTQYF
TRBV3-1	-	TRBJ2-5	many	TGTGCCAGCAGCCAGCCGGGAGCGAGTAAAGAGACCCAGTACTTC	CASSQPGASKETQYF
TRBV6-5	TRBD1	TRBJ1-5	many	TGTGCCAGCAGTACTCGACAGGGAAGCCGGCCCCAGCATTTT	CASSTRQGSRPQHF
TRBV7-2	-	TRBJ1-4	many	TGTGCCAGCTTAGAGGCTAATGAAAAACTGTTTTTT	CASLEANEKLFF
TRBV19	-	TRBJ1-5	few	TGTGCCAGTAGTCCCGGGGGGGGTCGGCCCCAGCATTTT	CASSPGGGRPQHF
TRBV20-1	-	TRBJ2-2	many	TGCAGTGTAGAGGGTCCCGGGGAGCTGTTTTTT	CSVEGPGELFF
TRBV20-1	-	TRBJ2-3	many	TGCAGTGCTAGAGATACGGAGTTGGTCGCAGATACGCAGTATTTT	CSARDTELVADTQYF
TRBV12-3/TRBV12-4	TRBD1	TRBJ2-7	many	TGTGCCAGCAGTTTAATGTTGGGACAGGGGGCGAACGAGCAGTACTTC	CASSLMLGQGANEQYF
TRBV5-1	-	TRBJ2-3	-	TGCGCCAACAGCCCCCTCGACAAGGAGAGTTCCGATACGCAGTATTTT	CANSPLDKESSDTQYF
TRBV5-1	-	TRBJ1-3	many	TGCGCCAGCAGCTTGGATCGGTCCGGAAACACCATATATTTT	CASSLDRSGNTIYF